This T cell receptor (beta chain) was sequenced during a study of radiotherapy plus CTLA-4 blockade in lung cancer. This clone has a single count. Clones were sequenced by immunoSEQ multiplex PCR, and TCRdb holds only the in-frame ones, with some missing. The table shows over 85,000 clones, with roughly 80% occurring only once. Germline lookup yields CDR1 SGHDN and CDR2 FVKESK. This CDR3 is built from 14 residues. V gave up 4 bases and J gave up 13 bases, with 23 bases separating them. The chain employs TRBV14 and TRBJ2-7; D call uncertain. This receptor was taken from a human donor with non-small cell lung cancer that progressed on radiotherapy plus ipilimumab. Sequenced here: peripheral blood, sampled from a patient treated with radiotherapy plus ipilimumab. CDR3 in DNA: TGTGCCAGCAGCCTACAACACAGATCCAGTCTGAACTACTTC. This translates into CASSLQHRSSLNYF.